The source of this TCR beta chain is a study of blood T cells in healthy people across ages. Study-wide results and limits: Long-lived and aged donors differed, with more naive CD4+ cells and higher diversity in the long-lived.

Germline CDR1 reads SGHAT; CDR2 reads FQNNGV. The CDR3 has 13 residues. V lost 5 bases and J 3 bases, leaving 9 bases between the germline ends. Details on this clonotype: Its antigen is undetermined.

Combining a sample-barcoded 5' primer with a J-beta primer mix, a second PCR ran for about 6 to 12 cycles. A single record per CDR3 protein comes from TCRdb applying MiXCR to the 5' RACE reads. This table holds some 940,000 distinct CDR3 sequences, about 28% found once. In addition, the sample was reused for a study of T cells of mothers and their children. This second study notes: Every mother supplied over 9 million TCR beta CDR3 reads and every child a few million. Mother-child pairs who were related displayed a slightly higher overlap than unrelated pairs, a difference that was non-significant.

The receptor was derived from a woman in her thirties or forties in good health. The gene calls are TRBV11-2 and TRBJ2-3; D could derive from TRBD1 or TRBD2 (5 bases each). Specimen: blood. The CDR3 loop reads CASSTGRTDTQYF. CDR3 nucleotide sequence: TGTGCCAGCAGCACGGGACGAACAGATACGCAGTATTTT.